This entry concerns a single T cell receptor (beta chain). PCR employed 60 Vbeta and 13 Jbeta primers. The protocol was immunoSEQ multiplex PCR, while the TCRdb copy is restricted to in-frame clones and leaves out a portion. The sample lists under 200,000 clones, roughly three quarters occurring once. The data were obtained in a study of cytomegalovirus exposure and HLA in healthy donors. The ends were cut back, 0 bases at V and 2 bases at J, with 9 bases in the middle. Germline CDR1 is SGDLS and CDR2 is YYNGEE. This CDR3 region has 14 residues. This chain uses TRBV9 with TRBJ2-7; D unclear. The clonotype originates from a woman in her forties or fifties in good health and CMV-seropositive. Sequenced sample: PBMCs. The CDR3 reads CASSVGLTTYEQYF. CDR3 DNA: TGTGCCAGCAGCGTAGGGCTCACCACCTACGAGCAGTACTTC.